This T cell receptor (beta chain) appears in the sequencing data of a study of blood T cell repertoires in COVID-19. Turning to the study itself: The origin of the acute and convalescent COVID-19 samples was the United States, Italy and Spain.

The CDR3 length is 13 residues. V lost 0 bases, J lost 3 bases, and 5 bases lay in between. Germline CDR1 SGDLS, CDR2 YYNGEE. Participants were aged about 18 to 89 years from around 26 US areas. Cohort assignment relied on participant-reported clinical history. What the recovered Cohort 3 donors had was two negative PCRs, clearance, or symptom resolution. TCRdb keeps only in-frame clones here, not all; method: immunoSEQ multiplex PCR. The table records 350,000 to 400,000 clones, approximately 90% of them present only once. The chain joins TRBV9 to TRBJ2-3; no definite D call. The TCR sequence derives from a young man who had recovered from COVID-19. Specimen: PBMCs or T cells enriched from blood (not recorded which). Here the CDR3 reads CASSVDSTDTQYF. In DNA form, the CDR3 reads TGTGCCAGCAGCGTAGATTCTACAGATACGCAGTATTTT.